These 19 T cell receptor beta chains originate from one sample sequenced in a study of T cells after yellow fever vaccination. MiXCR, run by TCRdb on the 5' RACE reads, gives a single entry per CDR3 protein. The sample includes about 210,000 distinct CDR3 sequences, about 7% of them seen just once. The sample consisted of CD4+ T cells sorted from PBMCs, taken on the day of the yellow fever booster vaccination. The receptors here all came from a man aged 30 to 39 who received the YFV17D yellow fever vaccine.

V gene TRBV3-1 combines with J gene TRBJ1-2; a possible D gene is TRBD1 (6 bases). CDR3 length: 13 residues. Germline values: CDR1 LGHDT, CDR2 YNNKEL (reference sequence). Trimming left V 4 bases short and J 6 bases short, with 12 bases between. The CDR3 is CASSPQGWNGYTF. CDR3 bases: TGTGCCAGCAGCCCACAGGGATGGAATGGCTACACCTTC.

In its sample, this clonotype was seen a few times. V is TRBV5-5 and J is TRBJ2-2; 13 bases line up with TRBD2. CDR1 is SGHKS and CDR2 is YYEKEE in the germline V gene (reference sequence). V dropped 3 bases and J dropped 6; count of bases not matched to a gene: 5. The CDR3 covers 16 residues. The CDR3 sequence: CASSSRTSGGSGELFF. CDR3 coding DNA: TGTGCCAGCAGCTCGAGGACTAGCGGGGGCTCCGGGGAGCTGTTTTTT.

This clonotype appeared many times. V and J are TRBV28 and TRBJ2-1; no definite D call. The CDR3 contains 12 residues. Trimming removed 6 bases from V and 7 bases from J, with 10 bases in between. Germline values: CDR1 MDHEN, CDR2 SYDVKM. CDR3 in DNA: TGTGCCAGCAGCCCACGGTGGAATGAGCAGTTCTTC. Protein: CASSPRWNEQFF.

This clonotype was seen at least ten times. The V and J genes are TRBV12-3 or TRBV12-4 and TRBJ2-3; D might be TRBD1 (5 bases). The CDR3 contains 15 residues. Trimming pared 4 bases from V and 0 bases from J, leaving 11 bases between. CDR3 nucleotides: TGTGCCAGCAGTTGGGGCGGTCCTAGCACAGATACGCAGTATTTT. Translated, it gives CASSWGGPSTDTQYF.

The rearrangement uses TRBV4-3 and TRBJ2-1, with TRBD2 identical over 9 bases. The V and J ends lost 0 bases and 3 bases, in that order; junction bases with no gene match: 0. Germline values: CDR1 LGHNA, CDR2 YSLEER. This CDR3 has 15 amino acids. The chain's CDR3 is CASSQDSGSYNEQFF. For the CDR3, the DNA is TGCGCCAGCAGCCAAGATAGCGGGAGCTACAATGAGCAGTTCTTC.

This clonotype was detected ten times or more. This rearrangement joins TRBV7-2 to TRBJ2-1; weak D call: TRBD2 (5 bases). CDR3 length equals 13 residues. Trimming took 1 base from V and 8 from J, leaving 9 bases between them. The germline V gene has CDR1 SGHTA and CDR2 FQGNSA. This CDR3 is CASSLGEGYEQFF. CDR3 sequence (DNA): TGTGCCAGCAGCTTAGGAGAGGGCTATGAGCAGTTCTTC.

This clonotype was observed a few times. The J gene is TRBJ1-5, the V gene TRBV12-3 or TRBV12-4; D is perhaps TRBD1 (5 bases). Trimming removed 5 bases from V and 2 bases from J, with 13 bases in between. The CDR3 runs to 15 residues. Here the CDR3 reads CASSTRQGGNQPQHF. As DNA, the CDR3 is TGTGCCAGCAGTACGAGGCAGGGTGGCAATCAGCCCCAGCATTTT.

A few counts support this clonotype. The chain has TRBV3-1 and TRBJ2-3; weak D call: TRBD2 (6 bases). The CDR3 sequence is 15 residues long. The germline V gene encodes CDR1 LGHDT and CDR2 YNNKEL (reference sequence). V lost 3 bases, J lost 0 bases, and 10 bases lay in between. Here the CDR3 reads CASSHAGLSTDTQYF. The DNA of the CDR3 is TGTGCCAGCAGCCATGCGGGATTAAGCACAGATACGCAGTATTTT.

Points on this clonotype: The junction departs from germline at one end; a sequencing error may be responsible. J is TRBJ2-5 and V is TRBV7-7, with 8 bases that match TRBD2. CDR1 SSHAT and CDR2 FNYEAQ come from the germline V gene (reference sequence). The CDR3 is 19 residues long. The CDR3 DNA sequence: TGTGCTAGCAGCTTAGCGCGGTCCACCGGACTAGCAAAGCTTGAGACCCAGTACTTC. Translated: CASSLARSTGLAKLETQYF.

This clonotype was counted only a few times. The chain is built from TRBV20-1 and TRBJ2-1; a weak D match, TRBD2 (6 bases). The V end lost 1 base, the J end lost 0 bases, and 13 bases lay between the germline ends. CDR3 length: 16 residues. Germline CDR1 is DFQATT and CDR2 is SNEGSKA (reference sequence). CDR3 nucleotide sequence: TGCAGTGCTAGAGTAGGGACTTACCTCTCCTACAATGAGCAGTTCTTC. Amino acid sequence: CSARVGTYLSYNEQFF.

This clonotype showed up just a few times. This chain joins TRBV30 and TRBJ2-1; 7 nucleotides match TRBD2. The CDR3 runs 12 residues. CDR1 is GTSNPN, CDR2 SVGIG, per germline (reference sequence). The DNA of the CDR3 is TGTGGCCTTGGGCGGGGGTGTTGGGAGCAGTTCTTC. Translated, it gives CGLGRGCWEQFF.

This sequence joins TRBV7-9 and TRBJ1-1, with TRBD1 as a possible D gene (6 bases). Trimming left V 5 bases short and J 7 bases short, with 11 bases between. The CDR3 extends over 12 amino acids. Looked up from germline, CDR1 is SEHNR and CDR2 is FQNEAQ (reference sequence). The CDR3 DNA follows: TGTGCCAGCAGCCCGGGACACTTTGAAGCTTTCTTT. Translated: CASSPGHFEAFF.

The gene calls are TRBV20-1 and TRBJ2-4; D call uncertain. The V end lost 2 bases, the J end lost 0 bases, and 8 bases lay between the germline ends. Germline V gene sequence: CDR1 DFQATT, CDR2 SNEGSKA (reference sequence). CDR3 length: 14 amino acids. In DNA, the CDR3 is TGCAGTGCTAGACAATTCAGAGCCAAAAACATTCAGTACTTC. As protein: CSARQFRAKNIQYF.

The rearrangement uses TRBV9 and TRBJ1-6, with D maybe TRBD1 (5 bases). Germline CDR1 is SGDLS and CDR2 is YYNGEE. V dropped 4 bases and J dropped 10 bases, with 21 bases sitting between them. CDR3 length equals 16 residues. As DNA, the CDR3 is TGTGCCAGCAGCCCTTCCCTGGGGGTGGAGGAATCACCCCTCCACTTT. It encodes CASSPSLGVEESPLHF.

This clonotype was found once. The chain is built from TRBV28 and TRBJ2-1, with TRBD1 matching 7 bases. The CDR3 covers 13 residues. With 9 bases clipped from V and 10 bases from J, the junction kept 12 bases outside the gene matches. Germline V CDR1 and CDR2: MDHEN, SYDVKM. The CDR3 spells CASLPGQRKEQFF. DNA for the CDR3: TGTGCCAGTCTACCGGGACAGCGGAAGGAGCAGTTCTTC.

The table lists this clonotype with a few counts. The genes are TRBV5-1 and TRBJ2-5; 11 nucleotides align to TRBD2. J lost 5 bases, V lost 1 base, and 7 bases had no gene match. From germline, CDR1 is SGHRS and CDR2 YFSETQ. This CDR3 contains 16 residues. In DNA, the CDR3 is TGCGCCAGCAGCTTGACTAGCGGGAGTGGCTCCGAGACCCAGTACTTC. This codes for CASSLTSGSGSETQYF.

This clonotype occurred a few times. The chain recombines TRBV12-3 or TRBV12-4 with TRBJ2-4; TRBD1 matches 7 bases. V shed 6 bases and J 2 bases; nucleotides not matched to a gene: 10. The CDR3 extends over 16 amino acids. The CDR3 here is CASRRGLSKPKNIQYF. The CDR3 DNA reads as TGTGCCAGCAGGAGGGGGCTCTCTAAGCCCAAAAACATTCAGTACTTC.

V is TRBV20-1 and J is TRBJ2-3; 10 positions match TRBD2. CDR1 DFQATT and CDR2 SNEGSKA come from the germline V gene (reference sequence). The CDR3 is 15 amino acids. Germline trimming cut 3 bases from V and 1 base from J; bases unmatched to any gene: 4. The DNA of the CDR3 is TGCAGTGCTAGGGGGAGCGGGAGGGGCACAGATACGCAGTATTTT. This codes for CSARGSGRGTDTQYF.

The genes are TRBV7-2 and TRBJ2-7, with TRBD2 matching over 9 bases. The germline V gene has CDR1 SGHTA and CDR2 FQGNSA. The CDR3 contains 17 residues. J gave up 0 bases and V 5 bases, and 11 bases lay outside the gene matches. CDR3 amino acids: CASSDPAGGTSSYEQYF. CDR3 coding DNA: TGTGCCAGCAGCGACCCAGCGGGAGGAACTTCCTCCTACGAGCAGTACTTC.